This TCR beta chain was documented in a study of T cells in Graves' hyperthyroidism and ophthalmopathy. Template material for amplifying TCR beta CDR3 regions consisted of RNA transcripts. RT-PCR in the first round (using the HTBI primer set) targeted the TCR CDR3. TCRdb reanalysed the multiplex PCR reads using MiXCR and keeps one entry per CDR3 protein. In the table there are 100,000 to 140,000 distinct CDR3 sequences, roughly 15% of which are singletons. V gave up 3 bases and J gave up 7 bases, with 13 bases separating them. The CDR3 extends over 15 amino acids. Germline lookup yields CDR1 SGHVS and CDR2 FNYEAQ.

This receptor was identified in a woman aged 45-59 years with Graves' hyperthyroidism. The specimen was blood. The V and J genes are TRBV7-6 and TRBJ1-6; TRBD1 is a possible D gene (5 bases). The CDR3 loop is CASSFSIGGNSPLHF. The CDR3 nucleotides are TGTGCCAGCAGCTTCTCCATTGGGGGGAATTCACCCCTCCACTTT. Full variable domain (missing parts from reference TRBV7-6 and TRBJ1-6): GAGVSQSPRYKVTKRGQDVALRCDPISGHVSLYWYRQALGQGPEFLTYFNYEAQQDKSGLPNDRFSAERPEGSISTLTIQRTEQRDSAMYRCASSFSIGGNSPLHFGNGTRLTVT.